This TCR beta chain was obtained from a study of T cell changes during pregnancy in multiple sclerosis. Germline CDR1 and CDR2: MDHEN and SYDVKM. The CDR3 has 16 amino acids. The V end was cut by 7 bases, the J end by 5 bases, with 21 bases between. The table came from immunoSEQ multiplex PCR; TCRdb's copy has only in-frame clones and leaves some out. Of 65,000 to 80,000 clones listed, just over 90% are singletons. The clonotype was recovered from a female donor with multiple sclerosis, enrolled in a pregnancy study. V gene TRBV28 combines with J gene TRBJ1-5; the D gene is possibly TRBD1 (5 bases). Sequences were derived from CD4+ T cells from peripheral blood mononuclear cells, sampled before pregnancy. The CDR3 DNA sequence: TGTGCCAGCACCCCTCGGGGGGGGGTTGGTTATCAGCCCCAGCATTTT. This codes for CASTPRGGVGYQPQHF.